The following is a T cell receptor beta chain sequence with its context. The antigen is unknown. An equimolar mix of two oligonucleotides served as the beta constant-region primer for TRBC1 and TRBC2. The ligated cDNA underwent four PCR rounds using SP2 and nested alpha and beta constant-region primers. MiXCR, applied by TCRdb to the UMI-ligation and nested PCR reads, yields one record per CDR3 protein. This sample has around 83,000 distinct CDR3 sequences, with roughly 12% found just once. The trim removed 0 bases at V and 3 bases at J, leaving 12 bases unmatched. Germline V lookup: CDR1 SGHRS, CDR2 YFSETQ. The CDR3 length is 18 residues. The sample comes from a study of naive and memory T cell subsets. Findings and caveats of the study: Naive repertoires, especially CD8, held a few larger clonotypes, possibly memory cells re-expressing CD45RA.

The TCR was taken from a human donor in good health. Sequenced: naive CD4+ T cells from blood. V and J are TRBV5-1 and TRBJ2-3, with TRBD2 matching over 8 bases. The CDR3 protein is CASSLASLHGTSTDTQYF. The CDR3 region has the DNA TGCGCCAGCAGCTTGGCCTCGCTCCACGGGACTAGTACAGATACGCAGTATTTT.